What follows are 31 T cell receptor beta chains derived from one specimen sequenced in a study of shared clonotypes between healthy human individuals. Measured with immunoSEQ multiplex PCR; TCRdb has only the in-frame clones, and not every one. The profile covers roughly 510,000 clones, with 75% to 80% appearing a single time and under 15% taken by the ten largest. The sequenced sample was PBMCs. The receptors shown here come from a woman aged 40 to 55 in good health. Some clones in this sample may be carry-over from other donors' samples.

The chain is built from TRBV5-1 and TRBJ2-3; 8 nucleotides align to TRBD2. Germline CDR1 reads SGHRS; CDR2 reads YFSETQ. Trimming at V came to 3 bases and at J to 0 bases, leaving 9 bases not matched to a gene. The CDR3 runs to 17 residues. The CDR3 protein is CASSSLGSGISTDTQYF. For the CDR3, the DNA is TGCGCCAGCAGCTCCCTAGGTAGCGGGATAAGCACAGATACGCAGTATTTT.

This chain joins TRBV19 and TRBJ2-5, with 10 bases lining up with TRBD1. The germline V gene encodes CDR1 LNHDA and CDR2 SQIVND (reference sequence). J was trimmed by 4 bases and V by 5 bases; bases with no gene match: 4. The CDR3 contains 14 residues. CDR3 nucleotides: TGTGCCAGTAGTGCAAGACAGGGGGCAGAGACCCAGTACTTC. Protein: CASSARQGAETQYF.

The CDR3 DNA reads as TGTGCCAGCACCCAGGACAGGGGGCCATATTCCTACAATGAGCAGTTCTTC. Protein sequence: CASTQDRGPYSYNEQFF. The J gene is TRBJ2-1, the V gene TRBV2; 11 nucleotides match TRBD1. Looked up from germline, CDR1 is SNHLY and CDR2 is FYNNEI. The V gene end was trimmed by 7 bases and the J gene end by 1 base; junction bases not matched to a gene: 9. CDR3 length equals 17 residues. The full variable domain, in which reference TRBV2 and TRBJ2-1 provide the parts outside the CDR3, is EPEVTQTPSHQVTQMGQEVILRCVPISNHLYFYWYRQILGQKVEFLVSFYNNEISEKSEIFDDQFSVERPDGSNFTLKIRSTKLEDSAMYFCASTQDRGPYSYNEQFFGPGTRLTVL.

The chain combines TRBV5-1 with TRBJ2-1, with 10 bases lining up with TRBD2. Trimming took 1 base from V and 9 from J; bases not matched to a gene: 7. Germline lookup yields CDR1 SGHRS and CDR2 YFSETQ. This CDR3 contains 15 residues. This CDR3 is CASSLLLAGAPEQFF. Written as DNA, the CDR3 is TGCGCCAGCAGCTTGCTGCTAGCGGGGGCTCCTGAGCAGTTCTTC.

The chain has TRBV28 and TRBJ2-4; 12 bases fit TRBD2. The germline V gene has CDR1 MDHEN and CDR2 SYDVKM. This CDR3 spans 16 amino acids. Losses at the gene ends were 3 bases for V and 7 bases for J; bases not matched to a gene: 7. CDR3 loop: CASSFASGRAQNIQYF. Here the CDR3 DNA reads TGTGCCAGCAGTTTTGCTAGCGGGAGGGCCCAGAACATTCAGTACTTC.

V gene TRBV5-1 combines with J gene TRBJ2-1; no firm D call. The length of the CDR3 is 14 residues. V shed 0 bases and J shed 8 bases, with 12 bases lying between them. From germline, CDR1 is SGHRS and CDR2 YFSETQ. The CDR3 DNA reads TGCGCCAGCAGCTTGGTTGGGGAAGAGGATGAGCAGTTCTTC. This gives the protein CASSLVGEEDEQFF.

The chain is built from TRBV6-4 and TRBJ1-5; D not certain. V lost 5 bases, J lost 3 bases, and 8 bases lay in between. The CDR3 contains 13 residues. The V gene's germline CDR1 is MRHNA and CDR2 SNTAGT. The CDR3 reads CASSSHHNQPQHF. CDR3 DNA sequence: TGTGCCAGCAGTTCACACCACAATCAGCCCCAGCATTTT.

This clone occurred a few times. CDR3 nucleotides: TGTGCCAGCAGTTTGTATTTAGGTTCCTACAATGAGCAGTTCTTC. Its translation: CASSLYLGSYNEQFF. V gene TRBV28 combines with J gene TRBJ2-1; D is undetermined. Germline lookup yields CDR1 MDHEN and CDR2 SYDVKM. V was cut by 3 bases and J by 1 base, with 10 bases left in between. This CDR3 is built from 15 residues.

This clone was seen only once. V and J are TRBV10-3 and TRBJ2-2; weak D call: TRBD2 (5 bases). There are 17 residues in the CDR3. Between the trimmed V and J ends, which lost 0 bases and 4 bases, there was a span of 15 bases. In germline, CDR1 is ENHRY, CDR2 SYGVKD. The CDR3 coding sequence is TGTGCCATCAGTGAGTCCATAGTGGGCCGGGGCACCGGGGAGCTGTTTTTT. Residues: CAISESIVGRGTGELFF.

This sequence joins TRBV11-2 and TRBJ1-5, with 7 bases that match TRBD1. The trim removed 3 bases at V and 0 bases at J, leaving 2 bases unmatched. The CDR3 is 15 residues long. Germline loops: CDR1 SGHAT, CDR2 FQNNGV. CDR3 amino acids: CASSLNRGSNQPQHF. The DNA of the CDR3 is TGTGCCAGCAGCTTGAACAGGGGTAGCAATCAGCCCCAGCATTTT.

The chain links TRBV7-2 to TRBJ1-5; a weak D match, TRBD1 (6 bases). This CDR3 region has 14 residues. Germline CDR1 SGHTA, CDR2 FQGNSA. V was shortened by 5 bases and J by 5 bases, with 13 bases between the two germline ends. DNA for the CDR3: TGTGCCAGCAGCCCACAGGGTGGTGATCAGCCCCAGCATTTT. This translates into CASSPQGGDQPQHF.

V and J are TRBV6-6 and TRBJ1-1; D perhaps matches TRBD1 (6 bases). CDR1 and CDR2 from the germline V gene are MNHNY and SVGAGI (reference sequence). The CDR3 spans 15 residues. V was shortened by 5 bases and J by 1 base, with 14 bases between the two germline ends. The CDR3 protein is CASSPSGAGNTEAFF. DNA for the CDR3: TGTGCCAGCAGTCCTTCAGGGGCGGGGAACACTGAAGCTTTCTTT.

The DNA for the CDR3 is TGTGCCAGCAGCTTAGGGGACAGACCCTACAATGAGCAGTTCTTC. Its protein is CASSLGDRPYNEQFF. V and J are TRBV7-3 and TRBJ2-1; 7 bases map to TRBD1. Losses at the gene ends were 2 bases for V and 2 bases for J; bases not matched to a gene: 3. The CDR3 length is 15 residues. CDR1 and CDR2 (germline): SGHTA, FQGTGA. Full variable domain (rest looked up from reference TRBV7-3 and TRBJ2-1): GAGVSQTPSNKVTEKGKYVELRCDPISGHTALYWYRQSLGQGPEFLIYFQGTGAADDSGLPNDRFFAVRPEGSVSTLKIQRTERGDSAVYLCASSLGDRPYNEQFFGPGTRLTVL.

This chain joins TRBV7-3 and TRBJ2-2; TRBD2 matches 11 bases. Germline values: CDR1 SGHTA, CDR2 FQGTGA. The length of the CDR3 is 16 residues. Trimming removed 1 base from V and 6 bases from J; junction bases left unmatched: 4. This CDR3 reads CASSLIAGGTAGELFF. The CDR3 nucleotides read TGTGCCAGCAGCTTAATAGCGGGAGGGACTGCCGGGGAGCTGTTTTTT. The variable domain in full, with the rest retrieved from reference TRBV7-3 and TRBJ2-2, is GAGVSQTPSNKVTEKGKYVELRCDPISGHTALYWYRQSLGQGPEFLIYFQGTGAADDSGLPNDRFFAVRPEGSVSTLKIQRTERGDSAVYLCASSLIAGGTAGELFFGEGSRLTVL.

The chain combines TRBV5-4 with TRBJ2-3; D is unresolved. Trimming took off 6 bases at V and 2 bases at J, with 10 bases between the two ends. Per germline, CDR1 SGHNT and CDR2 YYREEE (reference sequence). This CDR3 is built from 13 residues. DNA of the CDR3: TGTGCCAGCACCTCCCGCAACACAGATACGCAGTATTTT. Translated, it gives CASTSRNTDTQYF.

V gene TRBV7-9 combines with J gene TRBJ2-7; weak D call: TRBD2 (6 bases). CDR1 SEHNR and CDR2 FQNEAQ come from the germline V gene (reference sequence). The CDR3 is made up of 15 amino acids. The V end lost 6 bases, the J end lost 3 bases, and 18 bases lay between the germline ends. In nucleotides, the CDR3 is TGTGCCAGCAGTTCCTACTTTCCCGGGAGCTACGAGCAGTACTTC. Its translation is CASSSYFPGSYEQYF.

V usage is TRBV29-1 and J usage is TRBJ2-3; D gene uncertain. Germline lookup yields CDR1 SQVTM and CDR2 ANQGSEA. V was trimmed by 5 bases and J by 10 bases, leaving 10 bases between them. The CDR3 is 10 residues long. CDR3 bases: TGCAGCGTTTCCCAAACGTCGCAGTATTTT. Translating gives CSVSQTSQYF.

The chain is built from TRBV5-1 and TRBJ2-7; TRBD2 agrees at 9 bases. With V trimmed by 0 bases and J by 2 bases, 6 bases remained unmatched. Germline-derived CDR1 and CDR2 are SGHRS and YFSETQ. The CDR3 loop spans 16 amino acids. The CDR3 coding sequence is TGCGCCAGCAGCTTGGGGGCTAGCGGGAACACCTACGAGCAGTACTTC. This gives the protein CASSLGASGNTYEQYF.

This clone was detected a few times. The chain carries TRBV7-9 and TRBJ2-1; 9 positions agree with TRBD2. There are 17 residues in the CDR3. Trimming at V came to 6 bases and at J to 1 base, leaving 10 bases not matched to a gene. Germline V gives CDR1 SEHNR, CDR2 FQNEAQ (reference sequence). This CDR3 is CASSPRSGRRSYNEQFF. In DNA form, the CDR3 reads TGTGCCAGCAGTCCCAGGAGCGGGAGGCGTTCCTACAATGAGCAGTTCTTC.

This chain joins TRBV7-8 and TRBJ2-2; 8 bases map to TRBD2. Germline V lookup: CDR1 SGHVS, CDR2 FQNEAQ. J gave up 3 bases and V 0 bases, and 6 bases lay outside the gene matches. CDR3 length: 17 amino acids. CDR3 DNA: TGTGCCAGCAGCTTAGCGAATAGCGGGATTGACACCGGGGAGCTGTTTTTT. The encoded protein is CASSLANSGIDTGELFF. Based on the CDR3 plus reference TRBV7-8 and TRBJ2-2, the full variable domain is GAGVSQSPRYKVAKRGQDVALRCDPISGHVSLFWYQQALGQGPEFLTYFQNEAQLDKSGLPSDRFFAERPEGSVSTLKIQRTQQEDSAVYLCASSLANSGIDTGELFFGEGSRLTVL.

This chain links TRBV7-3 with TRBJ2-5; D not resolved. The ends were cut back, 2 bases at V and 2 bases at J, with 6 bases in the middle. CDR3 length: 13 amino acids. In germline, CDR1 is SGHTA, CDR2 FQGTGA. The CDR3 nucleotides read TGTGCCAGCAGCTTAGTACAGCAAGAGACCCAGTACTTC. It specifies CASSLVQQETQYF.

The chain is built from TRBV7-9 and TRBJ2-5; unclear D gene. The J call is uncertain, as TRBJ2-7 better fits the DNA end. The germline CDR1 and CDR2 sequences are SEHNR and FQNEAQ (reference sequence). CDR3 length equals 13 residues. CDR3 region: CASSLGDPYEQYF. CDR3 DNA sequence: TGTGCCAGCAGCTTGGGCGACCCCTACGAGCAGTACTTC.

The rearrangement joins TRBV11-2 to TRBJ2-5; 7 nucleotides line up with TRBD1. V trimming: 2 bases; J trimming: 1 base; junction bases outside the gene matches: 1. Per germline, CDR1 SGHAT and CDR2 FQNNGV. The CDR3 runs to 14 residues. The CDR3 is CASSLTGVQETQYF. The CDR3 DNA reads TGTGCCAGCAGCTTAACAGGGGTCCAAGAGACCCAGTACTTC.

The chain has TRBV21-1 and TRBJ2-1; the table gives TRBD1 as D, unverified against the DNA. TRBV21-1 is labeled a pseudogene. This CDR3 is built from 15 residues. The CDR3 DNA follows: TGTGCCAGCAGCAAAGGAACAGGGGTGGGGAATGAGCAGTTCTTC. Its protein is CASSKGTGVGNEQFF.

The chain employs TRBV7-3 and TRBJ2-5; either TRBD1 or TRBD2 may supply D (6 bases each). Germline assignment: CDR1 SGHTA and CDR2 FQGTGA. There are 16 residues in the CDR3. V was pared by 5 bases and J by 2 bases, with 18 bases between. Here the CDR3 DNA reads TGTGCCAGCAGCCCCTACGGCGGGGACATTCAAGAGACCCAGTACTTC. Its protein is CASSPYGGDIQETQYF. The full variable domain, its missing parts supplied by reference TRBV7-3 and TRBJ2-5, is GAGVSQTPSNKVTEKGKYVELRCDPISGHTALYWYRQSLGQGPEFLIYFQGTGAADDSGLPNDRFFAVRPEGSVSTLKIQRTERGDSAVYLCASSPYGGDIQETQYFGPGTRLLVL.

This chain joins TRBV28 and TRBJ2-5, with TRBD2 as a possible D gene (7 bases). V dropped 6 bases and J dropped 4 bases, with 21 bases sitting between them. This CDR3 has 16 residues. The germline gives CDR1 MDHEN, CDR2 SYDVKM. The CDR3 bases are TGTGCCAGCAGCACCCCTAGGGAGGGGGGGGGAGAGACCCAGTACTTC. Translation gives CASSTPREGGGETQYF.

V usage is TRBV6-5 and J usage is TRBJ2-1; D may be TRBD2 (6 bases). Germline V gives CDR1 MNHEY, CDR2 SVGAGI. The CDR3 is made up of 15 amino acids. V lost 0 bases, J lost 5 bases, and 11 bases lay in between. The CDR3: CASSYSRGGNNEQFF. Written as DNA, the CDR3 is TGTGCCAGCAGTTACTCTCGGGGCGGGAACAATGAGCAGTTCTTC.

This sequence joins TRBV5-1 and TRBJ2-5, with 14 positions matching TRBD2. The closer fit of TRBJ2-7 to the DNA end suggests the J call may be wrong. Looked up from germline, CDR1 is SGHRS and CDR2 is YFSETQ. This CDR3 comprises 15 residues. Here the CDR3 reads CASSAGTSGSHEQYF. Written as DNA, the CDR3 is TGCGCCAGCAGCGCGGGGACTAGCGGGAGTCACGAGCAGTACTTC.

V and J are TRBV10-3 and TRBJ2-5; TRBD1 is a possible D gene (5 bases). The V end was cut by 2 bases, the J end by 5 bases, with 12 bases between. Germline V gene lookup returns CDR1 ENHRY and CDR2 SYGVKD. The CDR3 length is 14 residues. The CDR3 region has the DNA TGTGCCATCAGTGAGCCGGCCGCAGGGGAGACCCAGTACTTC. Protein: CAISEPAAGETQYF.

The chain couples TRBV27 to TRBJ2-7; 8 positions agree with TRBD1. This CDR3 is 15 amino acids long. Germline V gene lookup returns CDR1 MNHEY and CDR2 SMNVEV (reference sequence). V gave up 4 bases and J gave up 3 bases; unmatched junction bases: 8. CDR3 region: CASSSSIRGLYEQYF. The CDR3 region has the DNA TGTGCCAGCAGTTCCTCGATCAGGGGGCTCTACGAGCAGTACTTC.

The chain links TRBV6-1 to TRBJ2-1; 7 bases fit TRBD2. The CDR3 is made up of 15 amino acids. Germline V CDR1 and CDR2: MNHNS, SASEGT. The trim removed 11 bases at V and 0 bases at J, leaving 10 bases unmatched. The CDR3, as DNA: TGTGCCGGGGATAGCGGGCCGAGCTCCTACAATGAGCAGTTCTTC. It codes for CAGDSGPSSYNEQFF.